This T cell receptor beta chain was obtained from a study of T-cell reconstitution after alpha-beta-depleted transplantation in children. This clonotype was detected only once. Unique molecular identifiers were incorporated when the TCRbeta library was constructed. TCRdb recomputed calls from the PCR reads with MiXCR, one row per CDR3 protein. Of around 120,000 distinct CDR3 sequences detected, under 30% appear once; the ten largest clones hold more than 9%. V lost 1 base to trimming and J lost 4 bases, with 5 bases between them. Per germline, CDR1 SGHAT and CDR2 FQNNGV. This CDR3 contains 13 residues.

Sequencing was performed on PBMCs, mostly from graft donor cells, taken 180 days after TCRalphabeta/CD19-depleted stem cell transplant. The chain is built from TRBV11-2 and TRBJ2-1; no reliable D call. The clonotype comes from a male patient aged 2-15 years who had a stem cell transplant for chronic granulomatous disease, so the T cells may come from the graft donor. The CDR3 loop is CASSLVAYNEQFF. The CDR3 nucleotides are TGTGCCAGCAGCTTAGTGGCGTACAATGAGCAGTTCTTC. Variable domain in full (rest from reference TRBV11-2 and TRBJ2-1): EAGVAQSPRYKIIEKRQSVAFWCNPISGHATLYWYQQILGQGPKLLIQFQNNGVVDDSQLPKDRFSAERLKGVDSTLKIQPAKLEDSAVYLCASSLVAYNEQFFGPGTRLTVL.